These 11 T cell receptor beta chains came from one sample sequenced in a study of monozygotic twins with inflammatory bowel disease. TCRdb re-called the 5' RACE reads and shows each CDR3 protein once, DNA omitted. Recorded for this sample: around 97,000 distinct CDR3 sequences. The sequencing input was blood. The receptor source for this set is a human donor with ulcerative colitis or Crohn's disease, or a healthy co-twin of an affected twin (not recorded which).

V and J are TRBV21-1 and TRBJ1-2. TRBV21-1 is given as a pseudogene. This CDR3 spans 14 amino acids. CDR3 amino acids: CASSIVSQHYGYTF.

The chain recombines TRBV4-3 with TRBJ1-1. The length of the CDR3 is 13 residues. The germline gives CDR1 LGHNA, CDR2 YSLEER. CDR3: CASSQAADTEAFF.

The gene calls are TRBV30 and TRBJ2-7; without DNA, the TCRdb call of TRBD2 cannot be checked. Germline V gene data show CDR1 as GTSNPN and CDR2 as SVGIG (reference sequence). The CDR3 contains 20 residues. The CDR3 is CAWDHEGIGLAGSSSYEQYF.

The J gene is TRBJ2-7, the V gene TRBV7-2; lacking DNA, the TRBD2 call made by TCRdb goes unchecked. This CDR3 is built from 18 residues. Germline-derived CDR1 and CDR2 are SGHTA and FQGNSA. The chain's CDR3 is CASSLRRRTSGGAHEQYF.

CDR3 sequence: CASSLNRLADSTDTQYF. V usage is TRBV5-1 and J usage is TRBJ2-3; checking the TCRdb D call of TRBD2 is not possible without DNA. CDR1 and CDR2 from the germline V gene are SGHRS and YFSETQ. The length of the CDR3 is 17 residues.

This sequence joins TRBV29-1 and TRBJ2-2. The CDR3 contains 15 residues. Germline values: CDR1 SQVTM, CDR2 ANQGSEA. The CDR3 reads CSVGFVGANTGELFF.

V gene TRBV20-1 combines with J gene TRBJ2-3; TCRdb designates TRBD1, a call that cannot be tested without DNA. Per the germline V gene, CDR1 is DFQATT and CDR2 is SNEGSKA (reference sequence). The CDR3 length is 17 residues. CDR3: CSARDSRRGINTDTQYF.

V gene TRBV5-5 combines with J gene TRBJ2-3; lacking DNA, the TRBD2 call made by TCRdb goes unchecked. The CDR3 totals 18 residues. From germline, CDR1 is SGHKS and CDR2 YYEKEE (reference sequence). This CDR3 reads CASSLLAGSPGPTDTQYF.

The chain carries TRBV11-2 and TRBJ2-3; TCRdb indicates TRBD2, and absent DNA this call remains unverified. Germline V CDR1 and CDR2: SGHAT, FQNNGV. The CDR3 has 15 residues. CDR3 sequence: CASSLKGGLTDTQYF.

The chain uses TRBV19 and TRBJ1-2; TCRdb reports TRBD1, a call that lacks DNA to check it against. Per germline, CDR1 LNHDA and CDR2 SQIVND (reference sequence). The CDR3 is 14 amino acids. Here the CDR3 reads CASVRGQDNYGYTF.

The chain links TRBV7-2 to TRBJ2-5; TCRdb reports TRBD2, a call that lacks DNA to check it against. Germline V gives CDR1 SGHTA, CDR2 FQGNSA. The CDR3 has 13 amino acids. This CDR3 reads CASSHGSGATQYF.